The clone carrying this T cell receptor (beta chain) was counted a single time. Its antigen is not identified. TCRdb's copy holds only in-frame clones and misses some; the assay was immunoSEQ multiplex PCR. The sample has around 46,000 clones, around 87% seen once; the top ten hold approximately 14%. Indicated time point: cycle 4 day 1 (C4D1), after about 6 weeks of nivolumab. Every one of the patients relapsed after autologous stem cell transplantation (brentuximab vedotin exposure was variable). This sample stems from a study of PD-1 blockade in classical Hodgkin lymphoma. This CDR3 has 14 residues. V dropped 3 bases and J dropped 3 bases, with 12 bases sitting between them. CDR1 MNHNS and CDR2 SASEGT come from the germline V gene. Study-wide results and limits: Complete responders possessed baseline diversity comparable to newly diagnosed patients. Newly diagnosed patients were said to have less baseline TCR diversity than healthy donors did. It was CD4+ TCR diversity, not CD8+, that rose significantly by C4D1.

This chain connects TRBV6-1 to TRBJ2-7; D not certain. Sequencing used peripheral blood mononuclear cells (PBMCs), obtained before the fourth cycle of nivolumab. The TCR comes from a human donor with classical Hodgkin lymphoma. The CDR3 sequence is CASSDLGGHYEQYF. The DNA of the CDR3 is TGTGCCAGCAGTGATTTAGGCGGTCACTACGAGCAGTACTTC.